A selection of T cell receptor beta chains follows, all from one sample in a study of T-cell reconstitution after alpha-beta-depleted transplantation in children. TCRdb reprocessed the PCR reads with MiXCR, giving one entry per CDR3 protein. Among 200,000 to 250,000 distinct CDR3 sequences, approximately 9% were seen once, and the ten largest hold around 6.2%. This specimen was PBMCs from the stem cell graft donor, taken from the stem cell graft. All receptors derive from a human donor who donated a stem cell graft to a child with acute lymphoblastic leukemia. CDR3s include the opening cysteine and the closing phenylalanine or tryptophan.

V: TRBV4-2; J: TRBJ2-3; CDR3: CASSLGQGPDTQYF
V: TRBV12-3/TRBV12-4; J: TRBJ2-7; CDR3: CASSPGGRYEQYF
V: TRBV5-1; J: TRBJ1-4; CDR3: CASTRDAATNEKLFF
V: TRBV4-2; J: TRBJ2-5; CDR3: CASSPGLAGGSGETQYF
V: TRBV3-1; J: TRBJ2-3; CDR3: CATSPTSGGGGDTQYF
V: TRBV19; J: TRBJ2-1; CDR3: CASSIDGTGGYNEQFF
V: TRBV6-1; J: TRBJ2-1; CDR3: CASWRPSGDARGNEQFF
V: TRBV20-1; J: TRBJ1-5; CDR3: CSAVGVSNQPQHF
V: TRBV2; J: TRBJ2-1; CDR3: CASSEQGAGNEQFF
V: TRBV7-6; J: TRBJ1-2; CDR3: CASSQSSRRGVYGYTF
V: TRBV9; J: TRBJ2-1; CDR3: CASSVPGLLNEQFF
V: TRBV6-5; J: TRBJ2-5; CDR3: CASSFAGGWETQYF
V: TRBV3-1; J: TRBJ2-3; CDR3: CASSLHGEDTQYF
V: TRBV5-4; J: TRBJ2-7; CDR3: CASSPKQGRVYEQYF
V: TRBV7-6; J: TRBJ2-5; CDR3: CASSLVSGVQETQYF
V: TRBV7-2; J: TRBJ1-5; CDR3: CASSLNPFNQPQHF
V: TRBV7-9; J: TRBJ2-7; CDR3: CASSLQQGVYEQYF
V: TRBV6-5; J: TRBJ2-7; CDR3: CASSYSDRSYEQYF
V: TRBV10-3; J: TRBJ2-7; CDR3: CAISKRQGPFSYEQYF
V: TRBV10-3; J: TRBJ2-5; CDR3: CAISESTGLAGKETQYF
V: TRBV3-1; J: TRBJ2-7; CDR3: CASSPTSGGGSGQYF
V: TRBV27; J: TRBJ1-5; CDR3: CASSPKGFRQGAGSNQPQHF
V: TRBV20-1; J: TRBJ2-5; CDR3: CSARVLRGAYTPAETQYF
V: TRBV11-2; J: TRBJ2-4; CDR3: CASSLDRRPSGGARGAKNIQYF
V: TRBV15; J: TRBJ1-1; CDR3: CATSRLIGRLEAFF
V: TRBV11-2; J: TRBJ1-5; CDR3: CASSLVGNSNQPQHF